This passage covers 6 T cell receptor beta chains from one sample sequenced in a study of regulatory T cells in long-lasting Graves disease. Researchers made TCR beta libraries by using iRepertoire HTBI primers and running Arm-PCR on CDR3 regions. TCRdb called the multiplex PCR reads again in MiXCR, with one record for every CDR3 protein. The sample has roughly 500,000 distinct CDR3 sequences, approximately 12% seen once. Time point given: newly diagnosed GD, antithyroid drugs for less than 3 months. PBMCs were the source of the RNA used for TCR sequencing. These data also featured in a second study, about T cells in Graves' hyperthyroidism and ophthalmopathy.

This sample comprised peripheral blood mononuclear cells (PBMCs), obtained at new diagnosis, from a patient treated with antithyroid drugs. The receptors come from a man aged 25-45 years with Graves disease.

This chain joins TRBV5-1 and TRBJ2-2; tentatively, D is TRBD1 or TRBD2 (5 bases each). The CDR3 has 15 amino acids. V shed 4 bases and J shed 2 bases, with 12 bases lying between them. Germline values: CDR1 SGHRS, CDR2 YFSETQ. The CDR3 DNA follows: TGCGCCAGCAGCCCGTGGGACGGTAACACCGGGGAGCTGTTTTTT. This codes for CASSPWDGNTGELFF.

This clonotype has just a few counts. This chain connects TRBV7-9 to TRBJ2-7; 8 nucleotides match TRBD1. J was trimmed by 7 bases and V by 4 bases; bases with no gene match: 6. Germline V gene data show CDR1 as SEHNR and CDR2 as FQNEAQ (reference sequence). The length of the CDR3 is 13 residues. CDR3 DNA: TGTGCCAGCAGCTCGAAGCGGACAGGGGAGCAGTACTTC. Its translation is CASSSKRTGEQYF.

This sequence joins TRBV5-5 and TRBJ2-2, with 13 bases that match TRBD2. The CDR3 totals 17 residues. The ends lost 4 bases at V and 3 bases at J; junction bases unmatched: 6. Looked up from germline, CDR1 is SGHKS and CDR2 is YYEKEE (reference sequence). The CDR3 DNA is TGTGCCAGCAGCCTTCGGACTAGCGGGAGTCACACCGGGGAGCTGTTTTTT. Its translation is CASSLRTSGSHTGELFF.

In this sample, this clonotype turned up many times. V usage is TRBV20-1 and J usage is TRBJ2-1, with D unclear. The CDR3 contains 11 residues. The germline gives CDR1 DFQATT, CDR2 SNEGSKA (reference sequence). Trimming took 0 bases from V and 4 from J, leaving 1 base between them. CDR3 sequence reads: CSAREYNEQFF. CDR3 DNA: TGCAGTGCTAGAGAATACAATGAGCAGTTCTTC.

The rearrangement joins TRBV12-3 or TRBV12-4 to TRBJ1-4; no definite D call. The CDR3 has 12 amino acids. Trimming took 6 bases from V and 8 from J, leaving 10 bases between them. The CDR3 bases are TGTGCCAGCAGCACGGAATCCGAAAAACTGTTTTTT. This sequence encodes CASSTESEKLFF.

This clonotype was recorded at least ten times. The rearrangement links TRBV28 to TRBJ2-7; unclear D gene. The tail of the sequence fits TRBJ2-3 better, so the J call may be wrong. The CDR3 runs to 17 residues. Per the germline V gene, CDR1 is MDHEN and CDR2 is SYDVKM. The CDR3 DNA reads TGTGCCAGCAGTCCCCCGGTAGGGTCCGCCCTTCAAGATACGCAGTATTTT. It codes for CASSPPVGSALQDTQYF.